This T cell receptor (beta chain) was sequenced during a study of T cells in Graves' hyperthyroidism and ophthalmopathy. RNA transcripts yielded amplified TCR beta CDR3 regions. When the TCR CDR3 underwent first-round RT-PCR, the HTBI primer set was used. MiXCR, run by TCRdb on the multiplex PCR reads, gives a single entry per CDR3 protein. The sample carries over 500,000 distinct CDR3 sequences, 12% to 15% recorded once. Germline V CDR1 and CDR2: DFQATT, SNEGSKA (reference sequence). V shed 6 bases, J shed 7 bases, and the junction held 9 bases outside the gene matches. The CDR3 runs to 14 residues. General study findings and limits: Peripheral blood also featured most of the thyroid clonotypes expanded above 0.001.

On this clonotype itself: Its antigen remains unidentified.

This rearrangement joins TRBV20-1 to TRBJ1-1; 12 bases fit TRBD1. The origin of this receptor is a woman aged 40 to 49 with Graves' hyperthyroidism. Sequencing input: blood. CDR3 sequence (DNA): TGCAGTGCCTTACCGGGACAGGGGGCCGTTGAAGCTTTCTTT. Translating gives CSALPGQGAVEAFF.